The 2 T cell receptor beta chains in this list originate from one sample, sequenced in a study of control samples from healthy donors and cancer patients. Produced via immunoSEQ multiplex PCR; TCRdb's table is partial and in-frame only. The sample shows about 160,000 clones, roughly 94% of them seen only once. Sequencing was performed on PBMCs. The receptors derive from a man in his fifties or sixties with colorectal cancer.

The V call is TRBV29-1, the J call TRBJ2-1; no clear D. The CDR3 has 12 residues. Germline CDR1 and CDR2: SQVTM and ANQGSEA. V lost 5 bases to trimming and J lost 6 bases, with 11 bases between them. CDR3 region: CSVQKTRNEQFF. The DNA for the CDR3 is TGCAGCGTTCAGAAAACCCGCAATGAGCAGTTCTTC.

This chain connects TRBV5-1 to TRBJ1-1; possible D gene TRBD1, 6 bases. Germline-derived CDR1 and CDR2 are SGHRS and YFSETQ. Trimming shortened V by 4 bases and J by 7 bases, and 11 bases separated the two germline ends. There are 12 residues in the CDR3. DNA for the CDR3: TGCGCCAGCAGCCCGCAGGGGTTTGAAGCTTTCTTT. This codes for CASSPQGFEAFF.